This TCR beta chain derives from a study of T cell responses to AZD1222 COVID-19 vaccine. As for this clone: What it binds is not known.

Repertoires were generated with immunoSEQ multiplex PCR, while TCRdb's copy carries only in-frame clones and drops some. There are about 130,000 clones in the sample; about 90% occur only once, and nearly 4.5% lies in the top ten. Broader study findings: It was only a handful of AZD1222 recipients who were seropositive at baseline. Vaccination with two AZD1222 doses was followed by a rise in Spike-specific TCR breadth and depth.

The sequence derives from an adult in good health. The sample in question was peripheral blood, obtained on day 0 of MenACWY control vaccination.

The CDR3 sequence is CASSDRARDYGYTF. The CDR3 DNA sequence: TGTGCCAGCAGCGACAGGGCTAGGGACTATGGCTACACCTTC. The chain is built from TRBV7-3 and TRBJ1-2; 7 positions agree with TRBD1. CDR1 and CDR2 (germline): SGHTA, FQGTGA. Trimming removed 5 bases from V and 3 bases from J; junction bases left unmatched: 6. The CDR3 extends over 14 amino acids. Full variable domain (outside the CDR3, taken from reference TRBV7-3 and TRBJ1-2): GAGVSQTPSNKVTEKGKYVELRCDPISGHTALYWYRQSLGQGPEFLIYFQGTGAADDSGLPNDRFFAVRPEGSVSTLKIQRTERGDSAVYLCASSDRARDYGYTFGSGTRLTVV.